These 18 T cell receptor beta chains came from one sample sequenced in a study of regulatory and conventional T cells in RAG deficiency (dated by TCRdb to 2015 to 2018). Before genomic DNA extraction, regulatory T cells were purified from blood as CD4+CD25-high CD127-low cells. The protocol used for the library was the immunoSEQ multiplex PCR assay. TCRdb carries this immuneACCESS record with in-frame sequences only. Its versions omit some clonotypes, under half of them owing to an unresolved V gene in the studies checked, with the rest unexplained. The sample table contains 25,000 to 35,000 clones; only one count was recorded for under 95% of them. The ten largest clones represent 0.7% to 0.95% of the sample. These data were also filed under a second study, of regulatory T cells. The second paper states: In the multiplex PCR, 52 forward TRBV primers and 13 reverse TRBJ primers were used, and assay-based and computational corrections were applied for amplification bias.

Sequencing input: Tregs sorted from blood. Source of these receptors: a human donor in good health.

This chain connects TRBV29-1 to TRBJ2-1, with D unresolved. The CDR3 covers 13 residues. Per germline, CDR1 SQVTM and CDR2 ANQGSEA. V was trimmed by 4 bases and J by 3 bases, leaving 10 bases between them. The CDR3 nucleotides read TGCAGCGTTGGGGGTCTAGGCTACAATGAGCAGTTCTTC. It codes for CSVGGLGYNEQFF.

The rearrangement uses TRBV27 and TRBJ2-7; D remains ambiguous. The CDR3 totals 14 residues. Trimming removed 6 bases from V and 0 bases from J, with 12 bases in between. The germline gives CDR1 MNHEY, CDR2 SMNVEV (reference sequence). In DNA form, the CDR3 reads TGTGCCAGCAGGGCCAAGAAAAACTCCTACGAGCAGTACTTC. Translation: CASRAKKNSYEQYF.

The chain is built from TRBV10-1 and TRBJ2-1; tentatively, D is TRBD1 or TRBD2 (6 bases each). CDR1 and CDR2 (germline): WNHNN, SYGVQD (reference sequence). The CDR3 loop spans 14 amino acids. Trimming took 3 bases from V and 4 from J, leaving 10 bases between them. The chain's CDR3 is CASSDKGGYNEQFF. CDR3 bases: TGCGCCAGCAGTGATAAGGGGGGATACAATGAGCAGTTCTTC.

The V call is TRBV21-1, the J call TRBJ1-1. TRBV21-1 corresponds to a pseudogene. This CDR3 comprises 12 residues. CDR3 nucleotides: TGTGCCAGCATCCGGGGGGCAACAGAAGCTTTCTTT. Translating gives CASIRGATEAFF.

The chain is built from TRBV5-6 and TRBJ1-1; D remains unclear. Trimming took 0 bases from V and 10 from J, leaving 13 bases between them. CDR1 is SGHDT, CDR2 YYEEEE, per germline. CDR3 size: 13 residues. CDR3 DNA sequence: TGTGCCAGCAGCTTGGTAGAGACAAGTGGAGCTTTCTTT. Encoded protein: CASSLVETSGAFF.

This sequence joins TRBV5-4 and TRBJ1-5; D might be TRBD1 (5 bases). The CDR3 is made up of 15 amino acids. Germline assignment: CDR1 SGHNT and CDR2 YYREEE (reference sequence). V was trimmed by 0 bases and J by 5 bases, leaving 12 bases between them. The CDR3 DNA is TGTGCCAGCAGCTTGGGACCAGGGAGCGATCAGCCCCAGCATTTT. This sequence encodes CASSLGPGSDQPQHF.

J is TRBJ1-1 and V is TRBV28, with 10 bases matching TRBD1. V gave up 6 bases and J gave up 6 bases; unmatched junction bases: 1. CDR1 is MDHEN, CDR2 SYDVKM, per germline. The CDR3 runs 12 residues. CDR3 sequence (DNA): TGTGCCAGCAGGGGGACAGGGGCTGAAGCTTTCTTT. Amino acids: CASRGTGAEAFF. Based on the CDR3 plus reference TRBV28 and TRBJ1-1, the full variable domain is DVKVTQSSRYLVKRTGEKVFLECVQDMDHENMFWYRQDPGLGLRLIYFSYDVKMKEKGDIPEGYSVSREKKERFSLILESASTNQTSMYLCASRGTGAEAFFGQGTRLTVV.

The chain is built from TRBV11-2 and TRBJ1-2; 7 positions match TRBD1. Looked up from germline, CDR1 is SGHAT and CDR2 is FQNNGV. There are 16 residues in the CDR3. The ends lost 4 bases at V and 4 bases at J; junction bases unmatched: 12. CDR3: CASSSTGTARSYGYTF. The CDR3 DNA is TGTGCCAGCAGCTCCACCGGGACAGCCCGCTCCTATGGCTACACCTTC.

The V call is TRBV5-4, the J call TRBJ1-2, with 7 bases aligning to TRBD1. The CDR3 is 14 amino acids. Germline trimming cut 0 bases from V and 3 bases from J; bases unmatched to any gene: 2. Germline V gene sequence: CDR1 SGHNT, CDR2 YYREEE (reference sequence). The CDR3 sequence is CASSLEGADYGYTF. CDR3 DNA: TGTGCCAGCAGCTTGGAGGGGGCGGACTATGGCTACACCTTC.

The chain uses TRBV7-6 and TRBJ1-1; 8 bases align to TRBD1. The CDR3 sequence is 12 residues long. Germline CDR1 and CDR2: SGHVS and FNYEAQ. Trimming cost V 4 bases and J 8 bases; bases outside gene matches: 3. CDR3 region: CASSSGTGEAFF. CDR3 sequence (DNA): TGTGCCAGCAGCTCTGGGACAGGAGAAGCTTTCTTT. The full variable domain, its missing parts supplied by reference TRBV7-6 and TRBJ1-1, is GAGVSQSPRYKVTKRGQDVALRCDPISGHVSLYWYRQALGQGPEFLTYFNYEAQQDKSGLPNDRFSAERPEGSISTLTIQRTEQRDSAMYRCASSSGTGEAFFGQGTRLTVV.

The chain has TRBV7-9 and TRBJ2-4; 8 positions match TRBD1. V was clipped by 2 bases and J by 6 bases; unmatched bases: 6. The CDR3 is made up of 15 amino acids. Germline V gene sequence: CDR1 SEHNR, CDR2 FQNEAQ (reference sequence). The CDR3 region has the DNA TGTGCCAGCAGCTTAAGCAGGGGGCTTGGAAACATTCAGTACTTC. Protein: CASSLSRGLGNIQYF.

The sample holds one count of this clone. The CDR3 region is CASSPTRQGRHGYTF. The CDR3 nucleotides read TGTGCCAGCAGTCCTACGCGACAGGGACGCCATGGCTACACCTTC. V usage is TRBV27 and J usage is TRBJ1-2; 7 nucleotides agree with TRBD1. This CDR3 is 15 amino acids long. Germline values: CDR1 MNHEY, CDR2 SMNVEV (reference sequence). The V and J ends lost 5 bases and 6 bases, in that order; junction bases with no gene match: 12.

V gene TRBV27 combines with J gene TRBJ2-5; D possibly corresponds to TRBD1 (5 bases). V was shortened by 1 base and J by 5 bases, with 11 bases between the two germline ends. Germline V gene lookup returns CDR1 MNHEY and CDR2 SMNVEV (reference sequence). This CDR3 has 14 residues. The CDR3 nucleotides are TGTGCCAGCAGTTTATTAGGGGTGGGGGAGACCCAGTACTTC. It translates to CASSLLGVGETQYF.

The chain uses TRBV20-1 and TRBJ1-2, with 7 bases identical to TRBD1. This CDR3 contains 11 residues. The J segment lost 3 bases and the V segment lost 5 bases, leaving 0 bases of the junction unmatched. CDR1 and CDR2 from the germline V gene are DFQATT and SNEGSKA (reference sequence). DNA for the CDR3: TGCAGTGCTCAGGGGGACTATGGCTACACCTTC. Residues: CSAQGDYGYTF.

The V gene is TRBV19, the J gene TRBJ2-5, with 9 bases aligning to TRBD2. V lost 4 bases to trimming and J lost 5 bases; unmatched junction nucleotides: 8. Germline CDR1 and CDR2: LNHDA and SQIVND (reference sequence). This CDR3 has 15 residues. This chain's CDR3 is CASSRQAGGWETQYF. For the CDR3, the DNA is TGTGCCAGTAGTAGGCAAGCGGGGGGCTGGGAGACCCAGTACTTC. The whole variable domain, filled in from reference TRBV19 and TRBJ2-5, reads DGGITQSPKYLFRKEGQNVTLSCEQNLNHDAMYWYRQDPGQGLRLIYYSQIVNDFQKGDIAEGYSVSREKKESFPLTVTSAQKNPTAFYLCASSRQAGGWETQYFGPGTRLLVL.

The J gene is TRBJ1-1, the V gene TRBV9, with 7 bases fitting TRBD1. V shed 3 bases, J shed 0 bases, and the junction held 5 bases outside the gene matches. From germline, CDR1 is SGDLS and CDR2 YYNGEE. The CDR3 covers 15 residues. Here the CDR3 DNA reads TGTGCCAGCAGCGCCTCGGACAGGATGAACACTGAAGCTTTCTTT. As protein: CASSASDRMNTEAFF.

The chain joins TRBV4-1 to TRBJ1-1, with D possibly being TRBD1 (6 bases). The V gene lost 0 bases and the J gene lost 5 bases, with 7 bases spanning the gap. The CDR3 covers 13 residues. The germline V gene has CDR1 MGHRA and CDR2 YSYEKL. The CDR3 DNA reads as TGCGCCAGCAGCCAAGAAGGGGGTACTGAAGCTTTCTTT. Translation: CASSQEGGTEAFF.

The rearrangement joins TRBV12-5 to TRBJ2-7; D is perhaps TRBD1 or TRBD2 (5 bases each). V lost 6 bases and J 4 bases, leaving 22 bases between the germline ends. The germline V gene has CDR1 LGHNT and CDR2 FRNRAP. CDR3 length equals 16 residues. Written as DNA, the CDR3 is TGTGCTAGTGGGCCCCGGGACCTCTCTAATACGTACGAGCAGTACTTC. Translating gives CASGPRDLSNTYEQYF.